The clone carrying this T cell receptor beta chain showed up many times. This CDR3 comprises 16 residues. Germline V CDR1 and CDR2: SNHLY, FYNNEI. V was shortened by 4 bases and J by 0 bases, with 12 bases between the two germline ends. The data are from a study of blood T cell repertoires in COVID-19. In the source study's methods: Reference gene primer amplification gave estimated nucleated cell counts. The data were produced by immunoSEQ multiplex PCR, yet TCRdb's version contains in-frame clones alone and is incomplete. The V and J calls and clone size were taken over from that table, and D and trimming were inferred from the DNA. The data show about 250,000 clones, around 85% seen once.

The TCR sequence derives from a woman aged 60-70 years with active or convalescent COVID-19. Sequencing was done on a sample of peripheral blood. The rearrangement uses TRBV2 and TRBJ1-4; D ambiguous. The CDR3 loop is CASSVGQNPTNEKLFF. In DNA, the CDR3 is TGTGCCAGCAGTGTTGGGCAGAACCCAACTAATGAAAAACTGTTTTTT.